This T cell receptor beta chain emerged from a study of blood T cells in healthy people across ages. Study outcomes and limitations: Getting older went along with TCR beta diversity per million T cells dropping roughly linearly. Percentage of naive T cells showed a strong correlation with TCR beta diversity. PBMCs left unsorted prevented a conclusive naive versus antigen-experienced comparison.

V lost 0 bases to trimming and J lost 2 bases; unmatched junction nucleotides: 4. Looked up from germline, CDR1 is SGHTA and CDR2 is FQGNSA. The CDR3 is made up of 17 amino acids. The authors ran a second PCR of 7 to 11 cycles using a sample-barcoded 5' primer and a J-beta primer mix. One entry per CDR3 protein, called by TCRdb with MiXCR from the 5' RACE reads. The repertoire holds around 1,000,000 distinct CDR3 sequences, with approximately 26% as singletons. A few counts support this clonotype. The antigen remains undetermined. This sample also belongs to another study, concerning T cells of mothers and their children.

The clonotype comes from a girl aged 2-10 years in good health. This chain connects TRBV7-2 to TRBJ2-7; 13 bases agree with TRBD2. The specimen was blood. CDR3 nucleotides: TGTGCCAGCAGCTTAGCACTAGCGGGGGGGCTCACCTACGAGCAGTACTTC. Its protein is CASSLALAGGLTYEQYF.